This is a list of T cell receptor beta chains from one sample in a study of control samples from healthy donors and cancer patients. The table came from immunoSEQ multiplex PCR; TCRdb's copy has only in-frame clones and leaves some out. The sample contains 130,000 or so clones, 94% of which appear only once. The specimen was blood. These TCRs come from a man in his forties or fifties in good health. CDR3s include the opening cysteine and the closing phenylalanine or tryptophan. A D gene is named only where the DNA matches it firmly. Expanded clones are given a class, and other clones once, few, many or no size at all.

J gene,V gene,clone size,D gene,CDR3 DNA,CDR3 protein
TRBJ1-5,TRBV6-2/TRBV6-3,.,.,TGTGCCAGCAGTTACTACGAAGGAGGGGGATTCAATCAGCCCCAGCATTTT,CASSYYEGGGFNQPQHF
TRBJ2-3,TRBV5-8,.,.,TGTGCCAGCAGCTTGGCACCAGATACGCAGTATTTT,CASSLAPDTQYF
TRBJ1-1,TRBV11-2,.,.,TGTGCCAGCAGCGAGACATGGAACACTGAAGCTTTCTTT,CASSETWNTEAFF
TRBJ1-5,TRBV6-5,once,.,TGTGCCAGCAGTCTTGGCCGCAATCAGCCCCAGCATTTT,CASSLGRNQPQHF
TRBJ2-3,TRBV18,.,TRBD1,TGTGCCAGCTCACCGGGACAGGGTGAGGACAGGGATACGCAGTATTTT,CASSPGQGEDRDTQYF
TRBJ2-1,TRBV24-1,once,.,TGTGCCACCAGTGACCCCACAGGGATGTTCAATGAGCAGTTCTTC,CATSDPTGMFNEQFF
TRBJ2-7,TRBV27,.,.,TGTGCCAGCAGTCCTAGGGGCGGTTCTACCTACGAGCAGTACTTC,CASSPRGGSTYEQYF
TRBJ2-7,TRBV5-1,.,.,TGCGCCAGCAGCTTAGACCTAGTTCGCGAGCAGTACTTC,CASSLDLVREQYF
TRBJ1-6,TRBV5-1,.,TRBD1,TGCGCCAGCAGCTCAGACAGGGATCCTTCACCCCTCCACTTT,CASSSDRDPSPLHF
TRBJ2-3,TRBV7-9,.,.,TGTGCCAGCAGCCCTATGGTGGGGGGCGCATCCACAGATACGCAGTATTTT,CASSPMVGGASTDTQYF
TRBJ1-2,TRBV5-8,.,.,TGTGCCAGCAGCTTATTACAGGGCCCACGATATGGCTACACCTTC,CASSLLQGPRYGYTF
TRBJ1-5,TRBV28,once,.,TGTGCCACCTTCCGGGATCGCCTCCGAGGATATCAGCCCCAGCATTTT,CATFRDRLRGYQPQHF
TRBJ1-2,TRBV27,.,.,TGTGCCAGCAAGGTGGTGGGCTCTAACTATGGCTACACCTTC,CASKVVGSNYGYTF
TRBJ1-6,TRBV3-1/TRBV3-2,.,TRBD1,TGTGCCAGCAGCCGGCGGGACAGGGGGACACCCCTCCACTTT,CASSRRDRGTPLHF
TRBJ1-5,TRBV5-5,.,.,TGTGCCAGCAGCTTTTCGTCAGGGAGCGGGAATCAGCCCCAGCATTTT,CASSFSSGSGNQPQHF
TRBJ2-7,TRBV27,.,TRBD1,TGTGCCAGCGCATTGGACAGGACCTCCTACGAGCAGTACTTC,CASALDRTSYEQYF
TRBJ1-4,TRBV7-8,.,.,TGTGCCAGCAGCCGTCTCGACAGGACTCGTGCAACTAATGAAAAACTGTTTTTT,CASSRLDRTRATNEKLFF
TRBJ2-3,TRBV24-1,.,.,TGTGCCACCAGTGATTACTCCCGGGCCCAGGGCGTATACACAGATACGCAGTATTTT,CATSDYSRAQGVYTDTQYF
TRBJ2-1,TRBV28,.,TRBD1,TGTGCCAGCAAAAAGGACAGGGGTCGTGAGCAGTTCTTC,CASKKDRGREQFF
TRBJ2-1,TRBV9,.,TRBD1,TGTGCCAGCAGCGTAGAGGGGGACAGCTCGCCCTACAATGAGCAGTTCTTC,CASSVEGDSSPYNEQFF
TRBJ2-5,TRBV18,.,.,TGTGCCAGCTCACCACTAGGGAAGGAGACCCAGTACTTC,CASSPLGKETQYF
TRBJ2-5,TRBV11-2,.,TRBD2,TGTGCCAGCAGGGCGGGACTAGCGGGAGGGCCGACAGGAGAGACCCAGTACTTC,CASRAGLAGGPTGETQYF
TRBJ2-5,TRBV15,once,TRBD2,TGTGCCACCAGCAGATTTTCGGGGGGGGATTGGGAGACCCAGTACTTC,CATSRFSGGDWETQYF
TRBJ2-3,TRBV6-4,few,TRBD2,TGTGCCAGCAGTGCTAGCGGGGGCACAGATACGCAGTATTTT,CASSASGGTDTQYF
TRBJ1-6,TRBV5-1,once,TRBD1,TGCGCCAGCAGCCCACTGGGACAGGGGAATTCACCCCTCCACTTT,CASSPLGQGNSPLHF
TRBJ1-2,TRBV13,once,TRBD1,TGTGCCAGCAGCTTAGCAAACGACAGGGTCCTTGATGGCTACACCTTC,CASSLANDRVLDGYTF
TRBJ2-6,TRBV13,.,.,TGTGCCAGCAGCTTAAGGTCAGGGCCACGATCTGGGGCCAACGTCCTGACTTTC,CASSLRSGPRSGANVLTF
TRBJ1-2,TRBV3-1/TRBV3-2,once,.,TGTGCCAGCAGCCAAGTACAGGGATTCGGTGGCTACACCTTC,CASSQVQGFGGYTF
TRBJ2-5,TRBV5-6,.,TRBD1,TGTGCCAGCAGCTTAGGGACAGGGGCTCAAGAGACCCAGTACTTC,CASSLGTGAQETQYF
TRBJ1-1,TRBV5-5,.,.,TGTGCCATGGGCCCGTTGAACACTGAAGCTTTCTTT,CAMGPLNTEAFF
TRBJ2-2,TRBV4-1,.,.,TGCGCCAGCAGCCCTCGGGTTGCCCGGAACGGGGAGCTGTTTTTT,CASSPRVARNGELFF
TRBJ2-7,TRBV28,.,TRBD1,TGTGCCAGCAGTCGGCTACTTTGGGGACAGGGGGGGAACGAGCAGTACTTC,CASSRLLWGQGGNEQYF
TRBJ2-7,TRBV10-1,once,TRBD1,TGCGCCAGCTCAAGACAGGGGAGTAGGACAGAGCAGTACTTC,CASSRQGSRTEQYF
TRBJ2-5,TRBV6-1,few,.,TGTGCCAGCAGTGATCCCGTGGGGCCAGTAGGGGAGACCCAGTACTTC,CASSDPVGPVGETQYF
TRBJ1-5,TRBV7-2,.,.,TGTGCCAGCAGCTTAGGCAGGGCTGGCAATCAGCCCCAGCATTTT,CASSLGRAGNQPQHF
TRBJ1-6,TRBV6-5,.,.,TGTGCCAGCAGAGGTGGAGACGGAGAAAATTCACCCCTCCACTTT,CASRGGDGENSPLHF
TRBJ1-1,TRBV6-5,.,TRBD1,TGTGCCAGCAGGGACAGGACCACTGAAGCTTTCTTT,CASRDRTTEAFF